The clone carrying this TCR beta chain was recorded many times. The antigen remains undetermined. This sample was included in a study of blood T cells in healthy people across ages. This CDR3 spans 15 amino acids. The germline V and J ends were trimmed by 2 bases and 6 bases, with 14 bases remaining between them. Per germline, CDR1 SEHNR and CDR2 FQNEAQ (reference sequence). Study conclusions and caveats: Estimates drawn from one million T cells were deemed to understate diversity. Greater diversity and more naive CD4+ cells were seen in long-lived donors than in aged donors.

The use of a sample-barcoded 5' primer and a J-beta primer mix characterized a second PCR of about 7 to 12 cycles. TCRdb re-called the 5' RACE reads with MiXCR, one entry per CDR3 protein. This table holds 550,000 to 800,000 distinct CDR3 sequences, roughly 21% found once. Every donor contributed about 10 milliliters of peripheral blood by blood draw. The V call is TRBV7-9, the J call TRBJ2-1; D possibly corresponds to TRBD1 (6 bases). Sequencing was carried out using blood. This TCR was sampled from a man between 65 and 79 years old in good health. The CDR3 region is CASSLQGTSANEQFF. The DNA of the CDR3 is TGTGCCAGCAGCTTACAGGGGACCAGCGCCAATGAGCAGTTCTTC.